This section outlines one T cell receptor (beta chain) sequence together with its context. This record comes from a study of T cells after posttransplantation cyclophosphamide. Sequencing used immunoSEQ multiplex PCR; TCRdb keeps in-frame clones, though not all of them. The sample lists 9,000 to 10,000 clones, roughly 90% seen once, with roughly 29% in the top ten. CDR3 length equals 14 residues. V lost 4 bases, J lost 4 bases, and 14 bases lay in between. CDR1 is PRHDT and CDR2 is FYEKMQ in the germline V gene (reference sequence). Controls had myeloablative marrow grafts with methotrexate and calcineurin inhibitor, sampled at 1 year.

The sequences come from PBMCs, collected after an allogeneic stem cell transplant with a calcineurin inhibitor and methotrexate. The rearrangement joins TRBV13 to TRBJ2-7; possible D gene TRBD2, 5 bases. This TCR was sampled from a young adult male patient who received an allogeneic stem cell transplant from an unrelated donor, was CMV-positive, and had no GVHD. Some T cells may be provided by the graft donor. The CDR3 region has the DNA TGTGCCAGCAGCTCCCGGGAAGCCAATTACGAGCAGTACGTC. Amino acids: CASSSREANYEQYV.